The entry that follows covers one T cell receptor (beta chain) sequence. These data are taken from a study of blood T cell repertoires in COVID-19. Study information: T cells, B-cell-depleted T cells, or PBMCs provided the cDNA or gDNA that served as material.

Cohort assignment relied on participant-reported clinical history. Symptom resolution, clearance, or two negative PCRs marked the recovered donors of Cohort 3. How the authors handled the data: Counts of nucleated cells, estimated from reference gene primer amplification, were obtained. Sequenced by immunoSEQ multiplex PCR; TCRdb stores in-frame clones only, minus some. V and J calls and clone size are copied from that table; D and trimming were computed from the DNA. Here the sample spans 180,000 or so clones, around four fifths being singletons. V was clipped by 8 bases and J by 3 bases, with 8 bases between them. The length of the CDR3 is 12 residues. Per germline, CDR1 MDHEN and CDR2 SYDVKM.

Sequenced: PBMCs or T cells enriched from blood (not recorded which). The sequence derives from a woman between 50 and 59 years old who had recovered from COVID-19. The chain combines TRBV28 with TRBJ1-5; D is unclear. CDR3 sequence: CASGEDNQPQHF. The CDR3 DNA is TGTGCCAGCGGGGAGGACAATCAGCCCCAGCATTTT.